The rows below give T cell receptor beta chains drawn from one sample of a study of vaccination and CD4 T cells after COVID-19. Each CDR3 protein gets one entry after TCRdb re-called the PCR reads with MiXCR. The data hold approximately 12,000 distinct CDR3 sequences, with 55% to 75% observed a single time. No antigens are known for them. The sequenced sample consisted of CD4+ T cells from blood, cultured in vitro. Receptor source: a human donor who had recovered from COVID-19. Both conserved end residues are part of each CDR3. A D gene is named only where the DNA matches it firmly. Clone size is shown for a subset of rows, as once, few, many or a class of expanded clone.

D gene | J gene | clone size | V gene | CDR3 length | CDR3 protein | CDR3 DNA
. | TRBJ2-5 | . | TRBV7-8 | 14 | CASSLFSGGETQYF | TGTGCCAGCAGCTTATTTTCCGGGGGCGAGACCCAGTACTTC
. | TRBJ2-7 | . | TRBV24-1 | 14 | CATSSHTAPYEQYF | TGTGCCACCAGTAGCCATACGGCCCCGTACGAGCAGTACTTC
. | TRBJ2-7 | few | TRBV30 | 14 | CAWSDIPRSGEQYF | TGTGCCTGGAGTGATATCCCCCGGTCGGGCGAGCAGTACTTC
TRBD1 | TRBJ2-7 | . | TRBV20-1 | 13 | CSADRGRFHEQYF | TGCAGTGCCGACAGGGGGCGCTTCCACGAGCAGTACTTC
. | TRBJ2-5 | . | TRBV15 | 13 | CATSLAYQETQYF | TGTGCCACCAGCCTAGCGTACCAAGAGACCCAGTACTTC
. | TRBJ2-1 | . | TRBV21-1 | 19 | CASSKERTSGRGPYNEQFF | TGTGCCAGCAGCAAAGAGAGGACTAGCGGGAGGGGACCCTACAATGAGCAGTTCTTC
. | TRBJ2-7 | . | TRBV10-3 | 13 | CAIHRSDSYEQYF | TGTGCCATCCACAGGAGCGACTCCTACGAGCAGTACTTC
. | TRBJ1-5 | . | TRBV7-9 | 15 | CASSSLETTNQPQHF | TGTGCCAGCAGTTCCTTAGAGACAACGAATCAGCCCCAGCATTTT
TRBD2 | TRBJ2-1 | . | TRBV20-1 | 15 | CSARDGTSWDNEQFF | TGCAGTGCCAGAGACGGGACTAGCTGGGACAATGAGCAGTTCTTC
TRBD2 | TRBJ2-1 | . | TRBV20-1 | 18 | CSARDPAVSGTGYNEQFF | TGCAGTGCTAGAGATCCCGCCGTTAGCGGGACGGGTTACAATGAGCAGTTCTTC
. | TRBJ2-6 | . | TRBV27 | 19 | CASSLRGGPYYSGANVLTF | TGTGCCAGCAGTTTAAGGGGCGGCCCTTACTACTCTGGGGCCAACGTCCTGACTTTC
. | TRBJ1-1 | . | TRBV11-2 | 13 | CASSQGLNTEAFF | TGTGCCAGCAGCCAAGGGTTGAACACTGAAGCTTTCTTT
. | TRBJ2-1 | . | TRBV7-3 | 13 | CASSPTPGNEQFF | TGTGCCAGCAGCCCCACCCCGGGGAATGAGCAGTTCTTC
TRBD1 | TRBJ2-5 | . | TRBV2 | 14 | CASIRDRNQETQYF | TGTGCCAGCATAAGGGACAGGAACCAAGAGACCCAGTACTTC
TRBD2 | TRBJ2-5 | . | TRBV2 | 17 | CASTLGLAGGRWETQYF | TGTGCCAGCACATTGGGACTAGCGGGAGGACGATGGGAGACCCAGTACTTC
. | TRBJ2-1 | . | TRBV25-1 | 16 | CASSEGSTVSYNEQFF | TGTGCCAGCAGTGAAGGGTCGACAGTCTCCTACAATGAGCAGTTCTTC
TRBD2 | TRBJ2-7 | once | TRBV28 | 14 | CASSPTSGSYEQYF | TGTGCCAGCAGTCCTACTAGCGGGAGCTACGAGCAGTACTTC
TRBD2 | TRBJ2-5 | . | TRBV19 | 15 | CASSIGGRDFGGQYF | TGTGCCAGTAGTATAGGCGGGAGGGACTTCGGAGGCCAGTACTTC